These T cell receptor beta chains were read from a single sample in a study of blood T cells in healthy people across ages. Using its own MiXCR run on the 5' RACE reads, TCRdb lists one record per CDR3 protein. The top ten hold roughly 3.1% of the sample, which has about 780,000 distinct CDR3 sequences, roughly 26% seen once. These data were likewise used in another study, on T cells of mothers and their children.

Sequenced input: blood. The receptors originated from a boy between 10 and 17 years old in good health. Each CDR3 is given with its conserved first and last residue. A D gene is named only where the DNA matches it firmly. Clone sizes are given selectively: once, few, many, or a class where the clone is expanded.

cdr3_nt cdr3_aa clone_size j_call v_call d_call
TGTGCCATCAGAGGGACTAGCGGGTCCTACAATGAGCAGTTCTTC CAIRGTSGSYNEQFF - TRBJ2-1 TRBV10-3 TRBD2
TGTGCCAGCAGTCCCCTTTCGGGGGAGGTTGTGTACTTC CASSPLSGEVVYF - TRBJ2-7 TRBV6-2/TRBV6-3 -
TGTGCCAGCAGCCCCGGGGGGGGCCGAAACTATGGCTACACCTTC CASSPGGGRNYGYTF - TRBJ1-2 TRBV7-9 -
TGTGCCAGCAGCCCCGCGGGCGGGGGGCTCGGGACCCAGTACTTC CASSPAGGGLGTQYF few TRBJ2-5 TRBV3-1 TRBD2
TGCGCCAGCAGCGCCGACAGCTCTGGAAACACCATATATTTT CASSADSSGNTIYF many TRBJ1-3 TRBV5-1 -
TGTGCCAGCAGTTTATCAGGGACTGGGGCCAACGTCCTGACTTTC CASSLSGTGANVLTF few TRBJ2-6 TRBV27 -
TGTGCCAGCAGCTTAGTAAAGGGGAATGAGCAGTTCTTC CASSLVKGNEQFF - TRBJ2-1 TRBV11-2 -
TGTGCCAGCAGCCAGATAGCGCCGGGAGGACGCAATGAGCAGTTCTTC CASSQIAPGGRNEQFF few TRBJ2-1 TRBV6-4 TRBD2
TGTGCCAGCACCAAAGAAGAGGTCGGAAACACCATATATTTT CASTKEEVGNTIYF few TRBJ1-3 TRBV3-1 -
TGCGCCAGCAGCTTGGGGACAGGGGCTCAAGAGACCCAGTACTTC CASSLGTGAQETQYF - TRBJ2-5 TRBV5-1 TRBD1
TGTGCCAGCAGTGAAGCATCCCCCAAAGACACCGGGGAGCTGTTTTTT CASSEASPKDTGELFF few TRBJ2-2 TRBV2 -
TGCAGCGTTCGGCCAGGGGATGAGACCCAGTACTTC CSVRPGDETQYF many TRBJ2-5 TRBV29-1 -
TGTGCCAGCACAGGGAAGTATGGCTACACCTTC CASTGKYGYTF - TRBJ1-2 TRBV2 -
TGTGCCACCAGTGACCCGGGACGAAGGGGAGGCTACACCTTC CATSDPGRRGGYTF - TRBJ1-2 TRBV24-1 -
TGTGCCAGCAGCCAAGTAGTAGCGGGGGCTCTCGAGCAGTACTTC CASSQVVAGALEQYF - TRBJ2-7 TRBV14 TRBD2
TGCAGCGTTGAAACTGGGGCAGGGGATTTGTACGAGCAGTACTTC CSVETGAGDLYEQYF once TRBJ2-7 TRBV29-1 -
TGTGCCATCAGTGGGGGGCAGGGGGGCGCTGAAGCTTTCTTT CAISGGQGGAEAFF - TRBJ1-1 TRBV10-3 TRBD1
TGCAGCGTTGAAGGGAGGGAAGGAGAAAAACTGTTTTTT CSVEGREGEKLFF few TRBJ1-4 TRBV29-1 -
TGCGCCAGCAGAGACCTTGCCCCCGGGGAGCTGTTTTTT CASRDLAPGELFF - TRBJ2-2 TRBV10-2 -
TGCGCCAGCAGCTTCCCGGGACAGAACCCCCCTGGCTACACCTTC CASSFPGQNPPGYTF - TRBJ1-2 TRBV5-1 TRBD1
TGCGCCAGCAGCTATGACAAGGGGCAAGAGACCCAGTACTTC CASSYDKGQETQYF few TRBJ2-5 TRBV5-1 -
TGTGCCAGCAGTTTACGGTGGGCAACCACCTCCTACGAGCAGTACTTC CASSLRWATTSYEQYF few TRBJ2-7 TRBV27 -
TGTGCCATCAGTGCCGGGACAGAGGGGAGGGAGACCCAGTACTTC CAISAGTEGRETQYF few TRBJ2-5 TRBV10-3 -
TGTGCCAGCAGCCAAGGTCCTAGCGGGTTCCCGAGCTCCTACAATGAGCAGTTCTTC CASSQGPSGFPSSYNEQFF few TRBJ2-1 TRBV14 TRBD2
TGTGCCAGCAGTAGGACTAGCGGGGGATTAAGCATTCAGTACTTC CASSRTSGGLSIQYF few TRBJ2-4 TRBV6-5 TRBD2
TGTGCCAGCTTAGCCGGGGGGGCCCTCTACAATGAGCAGTTCTTC CASLAGGALYNEQFF - TRBJ2-1 TRBV7-2 TRBD2
TGTGCCAGCAGCCGGGGGACAGGGGAATCACCCCTCCACTTT CASSRGTGESPLHF - TRBJ1-6 TRBV3-1 TRBD1
TGTGCCAGCAAATCCGGACAGTGGAACGTTTACAATGAGCAGTTCTTC CASKSGQWNVYNEQFF few TRBJ2-1 TRBV6-6 -
TGTGCCAGCAGTTTCCCGACAGGAGGGGATTATGGCTACACCTTC CASSFPTGGDYGYTF - TRBJ1-2 TRBV12-3/TRBV12-4 -
TGTGCCAGCGCCAGGGCTTTCTCCTACGAGCAGTACTTC CASARAFSYEQYF - TRBJ2-7 TRBV7-2 -
TGTGCCAGCAGTTTAATTCCTAGCGGGGGCTCATGGGACGAGCAGTACTTC CASSLIPSGGSWDEQYF - TRBJ2-7 TRBV28 TRBD2
TGTGCCAGCAGCCCCACGGGACAGTTCTATGGCTACACCTTC CASSPTGQFYGYTF few TRBJ1-2 TRBV7-8 TRBD1
TGTGCCAGCAGTGCTAGGCAGCCGAATGAAAAACTGTTTTTT CASSARQPNEKLFF - TRBJ1-4 TRBV2 -
TGTGCCAGCAGTTACAGGGAAGCTAACTATGGCTACACCTTC CASSYREANYGYTF few TRBJ1-2 TRBV7-2 -
TGCAGTGCCCGCATACTAGCGGGGGGAACGGAGACCCAGTACTTC CSARILAGGTETQYF few TRBJ2-5 TRBV20-1 TRBD2
TGTGCCAGCAGTGTGTGGACCCCGAGGAGCACAGATACGCAGTATTTT CASSVWTPRSTDTQYF - TRBJ2-3 TRBV2 -
TGTGCCACCTCGACGCCAATCGCCGGGACTAGCGTCGGGACCCAGTACTTC CATSTPIAGTSVGTQYF - TRBJ2-5 TRBV19 TRBD2
TGTGCCAGCAGCCATCGGGACGGAGATACGCAGTATTTT CASSHRDGDTQYF few TRBJ2-3 TRBV3-1 -
TGTGCCAGCACTCTCAGCGACAGGGAGCGGGATACGCAGTATTTT CASTLSDRERDTQYF once TRBJ2-3 TRBV12-3/TRBV12-4 TRBD1
TGTGCCAGCAGTTACAGGGGGAACCCCGCGGATGAGCAGTTCTTC CASSYRGNPADEQFF few TRBJ2-1 TRBV12-3/TRBV12-4 TRBD1
TGTGCCAGCAGCCAAGTAACGGGGGGGTTCTCCTACGAGCAGTACTTC CASSQVTGGFSYEQYF - TRBJ2-7 TRBV4-2 TRBD2
TGCAGTGCTAGAGATTGGAAGGGGACGCAAAAAGAGACCCAGTACTTC CSARDWKGTQKETQYF - TRBJ2-5 TRBV20-1 -
TGTGCCAGCAGTTTGCTAAAAACCAGGGGGGTCGGGGAGCTGTTTTTT CASSLLKTRGVGELFF - TRBJ2-2 TRBV12-3/TRBV12-4 -
TGTGCCATCAGTGACCTCTCTCTAACTTGGGCAACCGAGCAGTACTTC CAISDLSLTWATEQYF few TRBJ2-7 TRBV10-3 -
TGTGCCAGCACCTATCGCGGGGATACGAGCGGCTACACCTTC CASTYRGDTSGYTF - TRBJ1-2 TRBV12-3/TRBV12-4 -
TGTGCCAGCAGCCCCCTGGGGACTAGCGCCCCCTACAATGAGCAGTTCTTC CASSPLGTSAPYNEQFF - TRBJ2-1 TRBV5-8 TRBD2
TGTGCCAGCACCAGAAGGGCAGAAGACTTATATGGCTACACCTTC CASTRRAEDLYGYTF few TRBJ1-2 TRBV7-9 -
TGCAGTGCTCGGGACAGGATCATTCCTGGAGATACGCAGTATTTT CSARDRIIPGDTQYF many TRBJ2-3 TRBV20-1 TRBD1
TGTGCCAGCAGCCAGGGCAGGGGGATCTCTGGAAACACCATATATTTT CASSQGRGISGNTIYF - TRBJ1-3 TRBV7-9 TRBD1
TGTGCCAGCAGTGCAGGGGCCCGCCTATCTATAACAGATACGCAGTATTTT CASSAGARLSITDTQYF few TRBJ2-3 TRBV6-1 -
TGCAGCGCCGGCGGACTAGCGTCATACAATGAGCAGTTCTTC CSAGGLASYNEQFF - TRBJ2-1 TRBV20-1 TRBD2
TGCGCCAGCAGGACAGCGATTCTGACAGATACGCAGTATTTT CASRTAILTDTQYF - TRBJ2-3 TRBV5-1 -
TGTGCCAGCACCCTCAAGGGGGAGACCCAGTACTTC CASTLKGETQYF few TRBJ2-5 TRBV28 -
TGTGCCAGCAGTGAAGTAGAGGGGAACACTGAAGCTTTCTTT CASSEVEGNTEAFF once TRBJ1-1 TRBV2 -
TGTGCCACCTCGGGGGCGACTACAGATACGCAGTATTTT CATSGATTDTQYF - TRBJ2-3 TRBV6-6 -